This T cell receptor beta chain was retrieved from a study of T cell repertoires in cytomegalovirus infection. About the research overall: Signatures in public TCR beta sequences pointed to both CMV infection and matching HLA type.

This clonotype showed up just a few times. Its antigen is unknown. Via MiXCR, TCRdb re-called the reads, giving one row per CDR3 protein. The table records hundreds of thousands of distinct CDR3 sequences, 30% to 40% of them present only once. Study-wide points: The ex vivo response was dominated by HLA-C-restricted CMV-specific TCR beta clonotypes. Pooled public TCR beta family frequency picked out CMV carriers with the relevant HLA.

Germline assignment: CDR1 SGHVS and CDR2 FNYEAQ. The V end lost 5 bases, the J end lost 9 bases, and 26 bases lay between the germline ends. The CDR3 has 17 residues. This receptor was taken from a human donor in good health (CMV status not recorded). Some clones in this sample may be carry-over from other donors' samples. Source: cultured PBMCs, taken from culture after CMV antigen stimulation. The chain recombines TRBV7-6 with TRBJ1-5; no reliable D call. This CDR3 is CASSLHPIGREARPQHF. In nucleotides, the CDR3 is TGTGCCAGCAGCCTACATCCCATTGGACGGGAGGCCAGGCCCCAGCATTTT.